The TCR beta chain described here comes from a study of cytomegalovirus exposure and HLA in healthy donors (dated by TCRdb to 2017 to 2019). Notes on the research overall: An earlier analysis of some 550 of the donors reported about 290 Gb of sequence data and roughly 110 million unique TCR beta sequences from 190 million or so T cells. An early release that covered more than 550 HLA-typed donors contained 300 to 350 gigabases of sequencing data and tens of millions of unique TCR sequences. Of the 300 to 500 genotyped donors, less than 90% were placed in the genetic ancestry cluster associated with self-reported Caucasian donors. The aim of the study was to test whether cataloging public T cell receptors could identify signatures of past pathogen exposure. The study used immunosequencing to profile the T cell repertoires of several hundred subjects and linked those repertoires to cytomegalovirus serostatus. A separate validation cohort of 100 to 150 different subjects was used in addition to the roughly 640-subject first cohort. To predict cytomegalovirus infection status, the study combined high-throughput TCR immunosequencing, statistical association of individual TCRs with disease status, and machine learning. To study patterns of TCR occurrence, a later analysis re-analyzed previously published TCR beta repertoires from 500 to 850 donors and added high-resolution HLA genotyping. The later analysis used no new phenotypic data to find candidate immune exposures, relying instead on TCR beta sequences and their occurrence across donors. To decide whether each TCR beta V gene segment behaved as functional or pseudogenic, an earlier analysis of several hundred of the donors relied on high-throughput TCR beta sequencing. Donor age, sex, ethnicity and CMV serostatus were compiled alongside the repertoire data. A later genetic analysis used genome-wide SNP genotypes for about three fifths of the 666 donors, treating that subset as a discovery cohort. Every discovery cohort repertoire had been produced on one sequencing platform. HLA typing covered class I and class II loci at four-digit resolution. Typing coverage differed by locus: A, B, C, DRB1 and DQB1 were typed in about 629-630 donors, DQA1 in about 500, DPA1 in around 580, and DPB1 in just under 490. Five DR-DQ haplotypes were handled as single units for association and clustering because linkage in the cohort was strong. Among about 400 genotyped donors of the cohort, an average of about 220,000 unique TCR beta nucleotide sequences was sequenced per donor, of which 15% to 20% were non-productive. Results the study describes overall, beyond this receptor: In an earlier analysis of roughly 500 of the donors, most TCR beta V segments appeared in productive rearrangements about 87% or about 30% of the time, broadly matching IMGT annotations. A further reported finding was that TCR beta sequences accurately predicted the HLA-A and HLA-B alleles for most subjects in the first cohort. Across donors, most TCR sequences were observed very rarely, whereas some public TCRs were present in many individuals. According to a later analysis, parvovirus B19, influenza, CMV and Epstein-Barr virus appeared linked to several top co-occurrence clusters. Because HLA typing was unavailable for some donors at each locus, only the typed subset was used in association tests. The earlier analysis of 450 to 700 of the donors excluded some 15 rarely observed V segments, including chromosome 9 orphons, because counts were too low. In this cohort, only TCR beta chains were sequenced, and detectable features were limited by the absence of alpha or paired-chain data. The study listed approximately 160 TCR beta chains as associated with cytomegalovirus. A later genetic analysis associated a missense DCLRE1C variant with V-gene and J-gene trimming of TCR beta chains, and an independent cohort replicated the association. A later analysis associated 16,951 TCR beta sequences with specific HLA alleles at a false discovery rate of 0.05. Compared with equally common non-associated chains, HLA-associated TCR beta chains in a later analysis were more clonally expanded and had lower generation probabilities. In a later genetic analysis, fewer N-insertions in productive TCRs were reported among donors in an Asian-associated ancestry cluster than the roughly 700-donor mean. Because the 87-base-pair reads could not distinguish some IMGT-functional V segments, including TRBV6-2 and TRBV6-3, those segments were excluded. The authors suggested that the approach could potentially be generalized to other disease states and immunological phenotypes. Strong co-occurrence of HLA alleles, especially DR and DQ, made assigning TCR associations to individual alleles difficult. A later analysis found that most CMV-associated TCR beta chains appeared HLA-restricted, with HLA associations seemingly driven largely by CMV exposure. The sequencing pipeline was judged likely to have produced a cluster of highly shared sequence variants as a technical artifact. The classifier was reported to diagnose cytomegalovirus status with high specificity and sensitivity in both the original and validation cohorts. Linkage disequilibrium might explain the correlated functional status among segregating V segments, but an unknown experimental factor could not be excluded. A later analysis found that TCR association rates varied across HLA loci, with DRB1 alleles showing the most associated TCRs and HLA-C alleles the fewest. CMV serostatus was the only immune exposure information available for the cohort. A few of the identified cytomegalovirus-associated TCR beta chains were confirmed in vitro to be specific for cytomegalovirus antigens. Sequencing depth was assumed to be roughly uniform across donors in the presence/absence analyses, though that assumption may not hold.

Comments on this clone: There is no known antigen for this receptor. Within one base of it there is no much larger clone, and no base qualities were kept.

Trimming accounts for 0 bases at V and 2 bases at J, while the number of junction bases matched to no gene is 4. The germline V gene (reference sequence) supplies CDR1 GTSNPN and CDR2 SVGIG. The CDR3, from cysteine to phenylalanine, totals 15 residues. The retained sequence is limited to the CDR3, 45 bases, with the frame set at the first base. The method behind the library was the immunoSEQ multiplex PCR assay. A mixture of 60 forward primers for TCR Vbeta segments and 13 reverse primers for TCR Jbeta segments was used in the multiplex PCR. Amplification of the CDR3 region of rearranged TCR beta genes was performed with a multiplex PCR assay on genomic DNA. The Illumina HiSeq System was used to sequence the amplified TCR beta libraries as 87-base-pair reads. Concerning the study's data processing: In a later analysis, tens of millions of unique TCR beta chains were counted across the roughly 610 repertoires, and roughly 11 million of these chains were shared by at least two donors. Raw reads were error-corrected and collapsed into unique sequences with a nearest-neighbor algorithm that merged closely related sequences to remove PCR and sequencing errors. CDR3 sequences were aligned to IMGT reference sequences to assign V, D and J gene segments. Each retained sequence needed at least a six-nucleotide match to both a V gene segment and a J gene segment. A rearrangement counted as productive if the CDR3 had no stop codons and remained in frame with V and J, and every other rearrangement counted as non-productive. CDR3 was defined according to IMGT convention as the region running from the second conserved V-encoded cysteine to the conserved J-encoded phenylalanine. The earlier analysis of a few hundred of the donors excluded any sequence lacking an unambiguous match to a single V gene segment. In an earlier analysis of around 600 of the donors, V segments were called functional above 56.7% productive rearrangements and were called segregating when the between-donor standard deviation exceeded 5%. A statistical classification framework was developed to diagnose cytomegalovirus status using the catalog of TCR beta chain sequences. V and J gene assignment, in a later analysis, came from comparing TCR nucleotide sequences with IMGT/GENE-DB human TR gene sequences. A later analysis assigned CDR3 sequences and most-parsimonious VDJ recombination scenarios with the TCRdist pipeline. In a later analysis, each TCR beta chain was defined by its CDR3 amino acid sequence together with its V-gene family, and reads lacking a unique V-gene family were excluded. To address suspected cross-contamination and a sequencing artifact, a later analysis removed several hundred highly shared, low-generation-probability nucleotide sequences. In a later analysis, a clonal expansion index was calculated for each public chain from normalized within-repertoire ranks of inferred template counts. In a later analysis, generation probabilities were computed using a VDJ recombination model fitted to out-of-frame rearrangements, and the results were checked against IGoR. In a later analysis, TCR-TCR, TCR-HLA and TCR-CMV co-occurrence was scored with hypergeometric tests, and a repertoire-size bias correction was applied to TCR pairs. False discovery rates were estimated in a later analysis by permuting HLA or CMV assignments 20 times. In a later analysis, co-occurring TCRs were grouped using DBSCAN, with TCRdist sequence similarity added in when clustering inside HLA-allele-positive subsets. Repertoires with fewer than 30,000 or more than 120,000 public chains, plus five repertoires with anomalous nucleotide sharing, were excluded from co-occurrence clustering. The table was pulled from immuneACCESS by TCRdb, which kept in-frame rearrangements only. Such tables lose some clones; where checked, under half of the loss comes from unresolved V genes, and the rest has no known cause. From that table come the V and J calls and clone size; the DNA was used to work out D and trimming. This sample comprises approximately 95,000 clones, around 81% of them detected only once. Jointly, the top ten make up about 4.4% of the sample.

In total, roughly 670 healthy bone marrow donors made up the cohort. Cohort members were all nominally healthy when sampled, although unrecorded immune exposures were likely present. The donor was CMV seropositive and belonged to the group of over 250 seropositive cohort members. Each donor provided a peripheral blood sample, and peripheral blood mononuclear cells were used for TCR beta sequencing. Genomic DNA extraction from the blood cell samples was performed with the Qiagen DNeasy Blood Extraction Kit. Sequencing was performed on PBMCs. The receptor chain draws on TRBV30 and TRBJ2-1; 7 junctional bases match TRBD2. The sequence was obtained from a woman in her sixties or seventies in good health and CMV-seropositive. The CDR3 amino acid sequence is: CAWSVLSGAYNEQFF. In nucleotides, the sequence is TGTGCCTGGAGTGTACTGAGCGGGGCCTACAATGAGCAGTTCTTC.